A selection of T cell receptor beta chains follows, all from one sample in a study of T cell responses to AZD1222 COVID-19 vaccine. The repertoire was sequenced with immunoSEQ multiplex PCR; TCRdb's copy has only in-frame clones and lacks some. The repertoire consists of 160,000 or so clones, with just over 90% occurring once and the leading ten covering about 4.5%. The sequenced sample was peripheral blood, obtained on day 0 of MenACWY control vaccination. The receptors shown here come from an adult in good health. CDR3s include the opening cysteine and the closing phenylalanine or tryptophan. Each record gives: CDR3 DNA, CDR3 protein, J gene, D gene, clone size, V gene. D genes are given only for firm matches. A clone size is listed for some rows: how often the clone was seen (once, few, many), or a class if it is expanded.

TGCGCCAGCAGCATCCCAAGCGGGAGTATCGATGAGCAGTTCTTC,CASSIPSGSIDEQFF,TRBJ2-1,TRBD2,-,TRBV5-1
TGTGCCAGCAGTATAGCGGGAGGGGCGGGAGAGACCCAGTACTTC,CASSIAGGAGETQYF,TRBJ2-5,TRBD2,-,TRBV27
TGCAGCGGGGGGCAGAGGGGGAAGGGGCCCACTGAAGCTTTCTTT,CSGGQRGKGPTEAFF,TRBJ1-1,-,once,TRBV29-1
TGCGCCAGCAGCTTGGGCTCGGGGTCCTACAATGAGCAGTTCTTC,CASSLGSGSYNEQFF,TRBJ2-1,-,-,TRBV5-1
TGTGCCACCAGTGACCCTAGCGGGGGGATCTACGAGCAGTACTTC,CATSDPSGGIYEQYF,TRBJ2-7,TRBD2,-,TRBV24-1
TGTGCCAGCAGCAAGATCAATCCAGGGAACGCCGGGGAGCTGTTTTTT,CASSKINPGNAGELFF,TRBJ2-2,-,-,TRBV5-6
TGCGCCAGCAGCCAAGATAGGAGCAGCTCATTTGGAAACACCATATATTTT,CASSQDRSSSFGNTIYF,TRBJ1-3,-,once,TRBV4-1
TGTGCCAGCAGTTTGACTAGCGGGAGAACCGGGGAGCTGTTTTTT,CASSLTSGRTGELFF,TRBJ2-2,TRBD2,-,TRBV27
TGTGCCAGCAGTTCCCTCCTCCAGGGCGGGGTCCAGGAGCAGTACTTC,CASSSLLQGGVQEQYF,TRBJ2-7,-,-,TRBV6-5
TGCAGCGTTGACGGGGACAGGCGATCGGGTGAAGCTTTCTTT,CSVDGDRRSGEAFF,TRBJ1-1,TRBD1,-,TRBV29-1
TGTGCCAGCAGCCTCAGACCTGGGACTGCTGGAAACACCATATATTTT,CASSLRPGTAGNTIYF,TRBJ1-3,-,-,TRBV7-3
TGCGCCAGCAGCTTGGAAAGTCTGGGAACCTCTGAAGCTTTCTTT,CASSLESLGTSEAFF,TRBJ1-1,-,-,TRBV5-1
TGTGCCAGCAGGCCTACAGAGAACAATCAGCCCCAGCATTTT,CASRPTENNQPQHF,TRBJ1-5,-,-,TRBV6-5
TGTGCCAGCAGTTACTCTGCCGCCAATCAGCCCCAGCATTTT,CASSYSAANQPQHF,TRBJ1-5,-,-,TRBV6-6
TGTGCCAGCAGCTTAGTGGACCGTGAGACCCAGTACTTC,CASSLVDRETQYF,TRBJ2-5,-,-,TRBV7-9
TGTGCCATCAGTGTCCCCCTCGGGACAGGGGTTTCTAGTACCTACGAGCAGTACTTC,CAISVPLGTGVSSTYEQYF,TRBJ2-7,TRBD1,-,TRBV10-3
TGTGCCAGCAGTCGTCGGACAGGGGGACAGGCTTTCTTT,CASSRRTGGQAFF,TRBJ1-1,TRBD1,-,TRBV6-5
TGTGCCAGCAGGGAAGGACACCTCTCCTACGAGCAGTACTTC,CASREGHLSYEQYF,TRBJ2-7,-,-,TRBV2
TGTGCCAGCAGCCCTCGAATGTTATGGGACAAATCGGGGAACACTGAAGCTTTCTTT,CASSPRMLWDKSGNTEAFF,TRBJ1-1,-,once,TRBV9
TGTGCCAGCAGCTTCGGGACAGGCAACACTGAAGCTTTCTTT,CASSFGTGNTEAFF,TRBJ1-1,TRBD1,few,TRBV7-9
TGCGCCAGCACCCCGGCGGGCCAGGCAGACGAAAAACTGTTTTTT,CASTPAGQADEKLFF,TRBJ1-4,-,-,TRBV5-1
TGCAGCGTTAATAGCGGACCCTACGAGCAGTACTTC,CSVNSGPYEQYF,TRBJ2-7,-,-,TRBV29-1
TGTGCCACAAAGACTCAACGTTGGGACGGGGAGCTGTTTTTT,CATKTQRWDGELFF,TRBJ2-2,-,-,TRBV19
TGTGCCAGTAGTTCCGGGTATGAAAAACTGTTTTTT,CASSSGYEKLFF,TRBJ1-4,-,once,TRBV19
TGTGCCAGCAGCGTAGAGTTGGGTCAGCCCCAGCATTTT,CASSVELGQPQHF,TRBJ1-5,-,-,TRBV9
TGTGCCACCAGCGAGGATGCGGTGGCCACTGAAGCTTTCTTT,CATSEDAVATEAFF,TRBJ1-1,-,-,TRBV15
TGTGCCAGCAGCGTAGGGAGGATGAACACCGGGGAGCTGTTTTTT,CASSVGRMNTGELFF,TRBJ2-2,-,-,TRBV9
TGTGCCACCAGCAGAGATCTTCCAGGGCCTAGCACAGATACGCAGTATTTT,CATSRDLPGPSTDTQYF,TRBJ2-3,-,-,TRBV15
TGTGCCAGCCGCCGGGGGAGGGGGATGAACACTGAAGCTTTCTTT,CASRRGRGMNTEAFF,TRBJ1-1,-,-,TRBV28
TGTGCCAGCAGCTTACCAGGGAGGGAAGCTTTCTTT,CASSLPGREAFF,TRBJ1-1,-,-,TRBV7-2
TGTGCCAGCGCGACCGGGGACACCGGGGAGCTGTTTTTT,CASATGDTGELFF,TRBJ2-2,-,-,TRBV21-1
TGTGCCAGCAGGCAACTAGTTATGGCCGGGGAGCTGTTTTTT,CASRQLVMAGELFF,TRBJ2-2,-,-,TRBV2
TGTGCCACCAGTGTACAGGGACGCACCGGGGAGCTGTTTTTT,CATSVQGRTGELFF,TRBJ2-2,-,-,TRBV24-1
TGTGCCGGGAATTCACTAGCGGGAGATTATTACGAGCAGTACTTC,CAGNSLAGDYYEQYF,TRBJ2-7,TRBD2,-,TRBV30
TGTGCCAGCAGAATCGACCCTAGGGGTGAAAAACTGTTTTTT,CASRIDPRGEKLFF,TRBJ1-4,-,-,TRBV6-5
TGTGCCAGCAGTTTCGGGACTAGGGGTTTCGAGCAGTACTTC,CASSFGTRGFEQYF,TRBJ2-7,TRBD2,-,TRBV27
TGTGCCAGCAGCGCCTACAGGGCGGGGGAGACCCAGTACTTC,CASSAYRAGETQYF,TRBJ2-5,-,-,TRBV9
TGTGCCAGTAGTAAGCCCGCAGGGGGCTTGGGAGAGACCCAGTACTTC,CASSKPAGGLGETQYF,TRBJ2-5,TRBD1,-,TRBV19
TGTGCCAGCAGTTTCGAGGGCAATCAGCCCCAGCATTTT,CASSFEGNQPQHF,TRBJ1-5,-,-,TRBV27
TGTGCCAGCAGCCTATCTCAGCCGGGGGCAGATACGCAGTATTTT,CASSLSQPGADTQYF,TRBJ2-3,-,-,TRBV3-1/TRBV3-2
TGTGCCAGCAGCTGGACTAGCGGACACACAGATACGCAGTATTTT,CASSWTSGHTDTQYF,TRBJ2-3,TRBD2,once,TRBV7-3
TGCAGCGTTGGGGTAGGGACTAACTATGGCTACACCTTC,CSVGVGTNYGYTF,TRBJ1-2,-,-,TRBV29-1
TGTGCCAGCAGCTTATCCCGGCAGGATACGCAGTATTTT,CASSLSRQDTQYF,TRBJ2-3,-,once,TRBV7-2
TGTGCCAGCAGTCCCTCAGGGGGCCAGCGCTACGAGCAGTACTTC,CASSPSGGQRYEQYF,TRBJ2-7,TRBD1,-,TRBV27
TGTGCCAGCAGTGAAGCGGGTCAGGGCAGCTCTGGAAACACCATATATTTT,CASSEAGQGSSGNTIYF,TRBJ1-3,-,-,TRBV6-1
TGTGCCAGCAGCCTAGGACAGTTCAATCAGCCCCAGCATTTT,CASSLGQFNQPQHF,TRBJ1-5,-,-,TRBV28
TGCAGTGTTCCAGCTAACTATGGCTACACCTTC,CSVPANYGYTF,TRBJ1-2,-,-,TRBV20-1
TGTGCCAGCAACGTTGCGGGGGGGGATTTTTACGAGCAGTACTTC,CASNVAGGDFYEQYF,TRBJ2-7,TRBD2,-,TRBV28